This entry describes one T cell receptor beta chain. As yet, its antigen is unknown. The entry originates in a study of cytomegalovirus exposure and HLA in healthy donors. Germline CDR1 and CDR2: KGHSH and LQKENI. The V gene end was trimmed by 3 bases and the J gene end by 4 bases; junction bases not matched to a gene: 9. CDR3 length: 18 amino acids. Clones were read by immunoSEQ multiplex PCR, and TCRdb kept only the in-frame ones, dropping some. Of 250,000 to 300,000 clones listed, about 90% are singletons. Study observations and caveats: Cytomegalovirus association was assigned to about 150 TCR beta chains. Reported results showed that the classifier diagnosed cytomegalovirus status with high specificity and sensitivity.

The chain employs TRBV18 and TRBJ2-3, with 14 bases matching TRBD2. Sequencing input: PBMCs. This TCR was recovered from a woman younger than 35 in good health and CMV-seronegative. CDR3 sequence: CASSPSWTSGGLADTQYF. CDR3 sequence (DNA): TGTGCCAGCTCACCCTCCTGGACTAGCGGGGGGCTGGCAGATACGCAGTATTTT. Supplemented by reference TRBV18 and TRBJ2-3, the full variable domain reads NAGVMQNPRHLVRRRGQEARLRCSPMKGHSHVYWYRQLPEEGLKFMVYLQKENIIDESGMPKERFSAEFPKEGPSILRIQQVVRGDSAAYFCASSPSWTSGGLADTQYFGPGTRLTVL.